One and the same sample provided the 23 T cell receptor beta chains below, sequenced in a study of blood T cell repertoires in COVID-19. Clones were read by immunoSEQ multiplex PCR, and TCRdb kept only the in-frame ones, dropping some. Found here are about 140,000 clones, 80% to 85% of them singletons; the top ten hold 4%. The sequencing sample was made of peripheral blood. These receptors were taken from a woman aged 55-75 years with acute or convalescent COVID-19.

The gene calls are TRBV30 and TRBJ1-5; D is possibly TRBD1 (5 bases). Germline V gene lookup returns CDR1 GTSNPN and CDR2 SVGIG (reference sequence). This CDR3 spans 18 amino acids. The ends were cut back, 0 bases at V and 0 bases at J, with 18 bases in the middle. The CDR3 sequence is CAWSVRGTGIYSNQPQHF. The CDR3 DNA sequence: TGTGCCTGGAGTGTACGGGGGACCGGAATCTATAGCAATCAGCCCCAGCATTTT.

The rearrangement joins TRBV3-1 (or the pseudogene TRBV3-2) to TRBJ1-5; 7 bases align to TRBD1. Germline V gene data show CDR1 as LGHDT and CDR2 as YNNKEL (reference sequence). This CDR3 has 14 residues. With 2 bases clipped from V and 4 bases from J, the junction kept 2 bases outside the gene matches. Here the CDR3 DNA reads TGTGCCAGCAGCCAACCGGGACAGAATCAGCCCCAGCATTTT. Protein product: CASSQPGQNQPQHF.

CDR3: CASSKSSGGGQYF. The CDR3 nucleotides are TGTGCCAGCAGCAAATCTAGCGGGGGCGGGCAGTACTTC. This sequence joins TRBV7-3 and TRBJ2-7; TRBD2 aligns across 10 bases. CDR3 length: 13 amino acids. Germline loops: CDR1 SGHTA, CDR2 FQGTGA. Unmatched junction bases numbered 7, after V lost 5 bases and J lost 9 bases.

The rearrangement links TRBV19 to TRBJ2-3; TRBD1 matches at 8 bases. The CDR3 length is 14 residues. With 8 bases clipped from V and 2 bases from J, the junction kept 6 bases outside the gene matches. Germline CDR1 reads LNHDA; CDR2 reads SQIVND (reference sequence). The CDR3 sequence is CASCDRGHTDTQYF. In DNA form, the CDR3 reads TGTGCCAGTTGTGACAGGGGTCACACAGATACGCAGTATTTT.

CDR3 bases: TGTGCCAGCAGCTCCGCTCTTAGCTCCTACGAGCAGTACTTC. It translates to CASSSALSSYEQYF. The V and J genes are TRBV5-4 and TRBJ2-7, with no clear D. Germline values: CDR1 SGHNT, CDR2 YYREEE (reference sequence). V was pared by 3 bases and J by 0 bases, with 10 bases between. CDR3 length: 14 residues. Full variable domain (rest looked up from reference TRBV5-4 and TRBJ2-7): ETGVTQSPTHLIKTRGQQVTLRCSSQSGHNTVSWYQQALGQGPQFIFQYYREEENGRGNFPPRFSGLQFPNYSSELNVNALELDDSALYLCASSSALSSYEQYFGPGTRLTVT.

CDR3 sequence: CASSLSPSGSADTQYF. In DNA form, the CDR3 reads TGTGCCAGCAGCTTAAGTCCCAGCGGGAGTGCAGATACGCAGTATTTT. The rearrangement links TRBV7-3 to TRBJ2-3, with TRBD2 identical over 8 bases. Per the germline V gene, CDR1 is SGHTA and CDR2 is FQGTGA. The CDR3 spans 16 residues. V was pared by 1 base and J by 4 bases, with 7 bases of the junction left unmatched.

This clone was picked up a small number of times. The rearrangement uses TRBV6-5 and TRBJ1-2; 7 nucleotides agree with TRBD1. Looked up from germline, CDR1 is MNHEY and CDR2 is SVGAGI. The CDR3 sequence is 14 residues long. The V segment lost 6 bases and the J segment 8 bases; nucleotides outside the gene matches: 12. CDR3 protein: CASRATGEIRGYTF. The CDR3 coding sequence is TGTGCCAGCAGAGCCACAGGGGAGATTAGGGGCTACACCTTC.

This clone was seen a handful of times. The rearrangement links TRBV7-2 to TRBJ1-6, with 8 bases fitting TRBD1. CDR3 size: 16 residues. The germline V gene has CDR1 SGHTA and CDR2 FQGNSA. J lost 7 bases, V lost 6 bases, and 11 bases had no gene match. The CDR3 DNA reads TGTGCCAGCAGACCCACATGGGGACAGGAAAATTCACCCCTCCACTTT. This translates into CASRPTWGQENSPLHF.

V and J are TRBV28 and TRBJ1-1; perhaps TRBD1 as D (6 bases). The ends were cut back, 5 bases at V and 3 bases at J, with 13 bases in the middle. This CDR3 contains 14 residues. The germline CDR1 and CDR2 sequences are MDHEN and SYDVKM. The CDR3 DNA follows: TGTGCCAGCAGTACAGGGCCCCCCGACACTGAAGCTTTCTTT. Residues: CASSTGPPDTEAFF.

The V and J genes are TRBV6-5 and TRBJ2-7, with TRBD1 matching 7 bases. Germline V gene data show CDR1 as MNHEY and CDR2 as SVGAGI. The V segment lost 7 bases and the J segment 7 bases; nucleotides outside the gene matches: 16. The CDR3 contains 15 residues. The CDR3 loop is CASKLGQALSGEQYF. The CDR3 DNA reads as TGTGCCAGCAAACTAGGACAGGCCCTTTCGGGGGAGCAGTACTTC.

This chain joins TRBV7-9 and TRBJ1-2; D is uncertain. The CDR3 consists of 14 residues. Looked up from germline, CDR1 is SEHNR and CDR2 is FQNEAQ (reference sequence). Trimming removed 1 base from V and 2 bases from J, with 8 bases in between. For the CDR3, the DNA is TGTGCCAGCAGCTTAGGGGCAGAGAACTATGGCTACACCTTC. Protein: CASSLGAENYGYTF.

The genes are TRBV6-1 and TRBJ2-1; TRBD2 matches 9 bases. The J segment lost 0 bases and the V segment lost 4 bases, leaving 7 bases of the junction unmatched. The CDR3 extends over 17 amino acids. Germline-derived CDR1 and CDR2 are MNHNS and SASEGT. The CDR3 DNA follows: TGTGCCAGCAGTGGAGACCTTAGCGGGAGCTCCTACAATGAGCAGTTCTTC. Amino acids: CASSGDLSGSSYNEQFF.

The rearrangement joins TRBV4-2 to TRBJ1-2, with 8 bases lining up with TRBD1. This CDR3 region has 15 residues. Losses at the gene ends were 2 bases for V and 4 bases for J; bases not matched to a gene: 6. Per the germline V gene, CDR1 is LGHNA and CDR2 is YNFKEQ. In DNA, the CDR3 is TGTGCCAGCAGCCAACCCGGGGGACAGGCCTATGGCTACACCTTC. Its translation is CASSQPGGQAYGYTF.

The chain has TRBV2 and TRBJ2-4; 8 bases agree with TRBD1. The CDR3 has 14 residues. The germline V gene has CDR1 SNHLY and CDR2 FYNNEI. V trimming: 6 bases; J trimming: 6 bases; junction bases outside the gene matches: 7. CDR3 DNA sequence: TGTGCCAGCAGCAAGGACAGGGCTGGAAACATTCAGTACTTC. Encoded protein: CASSKDRAGNIQYF.

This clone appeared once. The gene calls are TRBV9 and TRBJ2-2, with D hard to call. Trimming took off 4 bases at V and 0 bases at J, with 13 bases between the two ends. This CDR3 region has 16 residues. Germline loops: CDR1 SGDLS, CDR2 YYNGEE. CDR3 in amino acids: CASSPGQGPNTGELFF. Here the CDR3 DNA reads TGTGCCAGCAGCCCAGGTCAAGGCCCGAACACCGGGGAGCTGTTTTTT.

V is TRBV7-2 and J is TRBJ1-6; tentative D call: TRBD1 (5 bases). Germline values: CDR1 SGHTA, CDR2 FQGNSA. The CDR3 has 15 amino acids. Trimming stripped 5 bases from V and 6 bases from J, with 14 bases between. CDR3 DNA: TGTGCCAGCAGCCTGGACTTGGGGGGTAATTCACCCCTCCACTTT. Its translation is CASSLDLGGNSPLHF. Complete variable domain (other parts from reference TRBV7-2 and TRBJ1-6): GAGVSQSPSNKVTEKGKDVELRCDPISGHTALYWYRQSLGQGLEFLIYFQGNSAPDKSGLPSDRFSAERTGGSVSTLTIQRTQQEDSAVYLCASSLDLGGNSPLHFGNGTRLTVT.

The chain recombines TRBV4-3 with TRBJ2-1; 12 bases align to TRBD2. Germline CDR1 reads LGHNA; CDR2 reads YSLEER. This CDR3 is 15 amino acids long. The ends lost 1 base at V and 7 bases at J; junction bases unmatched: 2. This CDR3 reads CASSQALAGGNEQFF. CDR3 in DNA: TGCGCCAGCAGCCAAGCACTAGCGGGAGGAAATGAGCAGTTCTTC.

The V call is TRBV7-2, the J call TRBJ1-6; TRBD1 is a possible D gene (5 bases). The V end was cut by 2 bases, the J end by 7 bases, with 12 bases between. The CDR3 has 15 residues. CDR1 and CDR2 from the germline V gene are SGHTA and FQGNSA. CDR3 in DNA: TGTGCCAGCAGCTTATTTCGGGGGGAGAATTCACCCCTCCACTTT. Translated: CASSLFRGENSPLHF. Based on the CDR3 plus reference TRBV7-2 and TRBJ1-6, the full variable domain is GAGVSQSPSNKVTEKGKDVELRCDPISGHTALYWYRQSLGQGLEFLIYFQGNSAPDKSGLPSDRFSAERTGGSVSTLTIQRTQQEDSAVYLCASSLFRGENSPLHFGNGTRLTVT.

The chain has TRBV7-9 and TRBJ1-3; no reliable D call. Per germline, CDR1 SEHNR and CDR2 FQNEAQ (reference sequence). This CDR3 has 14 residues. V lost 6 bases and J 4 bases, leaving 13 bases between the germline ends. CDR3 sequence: CASRSDMFGNTIYF. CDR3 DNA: TGTGCCAGCAGATCAGACATGTTCGGAAACACCATATATTTT. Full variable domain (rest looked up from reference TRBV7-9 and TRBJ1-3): DTGVSQNPRHKITKRGQNVTFRCDPISEHNRLYWYRQTLGQGPEFLTYFQNEAQLEKSRLLSDRFSAERPKGSFSTLEIQRTEQGDSAMYLCASRSDMFGNTIYFGEGSWLTVV.

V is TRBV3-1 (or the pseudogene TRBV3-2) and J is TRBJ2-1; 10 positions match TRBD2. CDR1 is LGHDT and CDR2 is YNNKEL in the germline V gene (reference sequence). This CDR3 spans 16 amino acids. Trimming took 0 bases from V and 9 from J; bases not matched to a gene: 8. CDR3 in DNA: TGTGCCAGCAGCCAAGAATACCTAGCGGGAGCTCCTGAGCAGTTCTTC. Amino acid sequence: CASSQEYLAGAPEQFF.

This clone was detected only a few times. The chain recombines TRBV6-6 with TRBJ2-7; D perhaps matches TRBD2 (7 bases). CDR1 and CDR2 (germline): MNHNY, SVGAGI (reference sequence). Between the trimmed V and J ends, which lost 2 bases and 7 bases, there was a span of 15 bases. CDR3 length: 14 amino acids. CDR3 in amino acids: CASSYGRGAGEQYF. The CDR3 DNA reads TGTGCCAGCAGTTACGGTCGGGGGGCAGGTGAGCAGTACTTC.

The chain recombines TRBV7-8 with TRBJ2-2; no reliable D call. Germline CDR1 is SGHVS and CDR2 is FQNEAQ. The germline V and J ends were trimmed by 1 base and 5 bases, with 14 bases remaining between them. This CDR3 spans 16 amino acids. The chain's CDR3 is CASSLVGGRGTGELFF. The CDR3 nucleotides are TGTGCCAGCAGCTTAGTTGGTGGGCGTGGGACCGGGGAGCTGTTTTTT.

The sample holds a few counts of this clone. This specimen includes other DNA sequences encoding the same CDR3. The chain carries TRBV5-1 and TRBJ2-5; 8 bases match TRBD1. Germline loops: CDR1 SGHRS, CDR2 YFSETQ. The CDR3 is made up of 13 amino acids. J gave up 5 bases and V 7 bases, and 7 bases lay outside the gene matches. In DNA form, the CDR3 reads TGCGCCAGCTCTCAGGGGGCGCGTGAGACCCAGTACTTC. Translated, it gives CASSQGARETQYF.